The 25 T cell receptor beta chains given below trace back to one sample, sequenced in a study of molecular identifiers for immune sequencing clone quantification. TCRdb used MiXCR to reprocess the PCR reads, holding one entry per CDR3 protein. The data hold 100,000 or so distinct CDR3 sequences, with roughly a fifth observed a single time. Sequenced sample: naive CD8+ T cells from blood, with Jurkat cell RNA spiked in. Described subset: FACS-sorted CD8+CD4-CCR7+CD45RA+ naive T cells. These TCRs come from a human donor in good health. Some libraries in this study had Jurkat cell RNA spiked in.

This clonotype was observed at least ten times. The V and J genes are TRBV4-1 and TRBJ1-1; the D is unclear. Looked up from germline, CDR1 is MGHRA and CDR2 is YSYEKL. The CDR3 covers 13 residues. V shed 0 bases and J shed 11 bases, with 13 bases lying between them. The CDR3 protein is CASSQDRYGEAFF. The DNA for the CDR3 is TGCGCCAGCAGCCAAGATAGATACGGGGAGGCTTTCTTT.

About this clonotype itself: A much bigger clone sits one base away, suggesting this may be a read error. The V and J genes are TRBV27 and TRBJ1-1; TRBD1 aligns across 8 bases. J was trimmed by 5 bases and V by 8 bases; bases with no gene match: 7. The CDR3 is 13 amino acids. Germline values: CDR1 MNHEY, CDR2 SMNVEV (reference sequence). The CDR3 DNA sequence: TGTGCCAGCGCCCAGGGGGCGCGGACTGAAGCTTTCTTT. Its protein is CASAQGARTEAFF.

The sample holds many counts of this clonotype. CDR3 nucleotides: TGTGCCAGCAGCTCGTACCGGGACAGGGGAAATGAGCAGTTCTTC. Translating gives CASSSYRDRGNEQFF. The chain combines TRBV13 with TRBJ2-1; 10 bases line up with TRBD1. Germline-derived CDR1 and CDR2 are PRHDT and FYEKMQ (reference sequence). The CDR3 runs to 15 residues. J was trimmed by 7 bases and V by 4 bases; bases with no gene match: 7.

The sample holds many counts of this clonotype. The chain links TRBV4-1 to TRBJ2-3, with a tentative D call TRBD2 (6 bases). The CDR3 totals 15 residues. The ends were cut back, 0 bases at V and 4 bases at J, with 11 bases in the middle. Germline-derived CDR1 and CDR2 are MGHRA and YSYEKL. The CDR3 loop is CASSQEEGTADTQYF. In DNA form, the CDR3 reads TGCGCCAGCAGCCAAGAGGAGGGGACCGCAGATACGCAGTATTTT.

This clonotype was recorded many times. This chain joins TRBV27 and TRBJ1-1, with TRBD1 matching over 8 bases. The V segment lost 6 bases and the J segment 8 bases; nucleotides outside the gene matches: 8. CDR1 and CDR2 (germline): MNHEY, SMNVEV (reference sequence). This CDR3 is built from 13 residues. The CDR3 DNA reads as TGTGCCAGCAGCGAACAGGGGGGGTGGGAAGCTTTCTTT. Its translation: CASSEQGGWEAFF.

In this sample, this clonotype turned up many times. This chain uses TRBV11-3 with TRBJ2-7; TRBD1 might be the D (5 bases). V lost 9 bases to trimming and J lost 0 bases, with 9 bases between them. Germline CDR1 SGHNT, CDR2 YENEEA. There are 12 residues in the CDR3. The CDR3 reads CARVRGSYEQYF. DNA of the CDR3: TGTGCCAGAGTAAGGGGCTCCTACGAGCAGTACTTC.

This clonotype has at least ten counts. The V and J genes are TRBV5-8 and TRBJ1-1, with D uncertain. Trimming left V 0 bases short and J 0 bases short, with 9 bases between. Germline V gene lookup returns CDR1 SGHTS and CDR2 YDEGEE. The CDR3 is 15 amino acids. The CDR3 protein is CASSLGGEMNTEAFF. CDR3 nucleotide sequence: TGTGCCAGCAGCTTGGGCGGGGAAATGAACACTGAAGCTTTCTTT.

This clonotype was picked up many times. This rearrangement joins TRBV28 to TRBJ2-7, with 8 bases that match TRBD1. Per the germline V gene, CDR1 is MDHEN and CDR2 is SYDVKM. Unmatched junction bases numbered 5, after V lost 6 bases and J lost 4 bases. The CDR3 is 13 amino acids. Written as DNA, the CDR3 is TGTGCCAGCAGCCGACAGGGGTTATACGAGCAGTACTTC. This encodes CASSRQGLYEQYF. Supplemented by reference TRBV28 and TRBJ2-7, the full variable domain reads DVKVTQSSRYLVKRTGEKVFLECVQDMDHENMFWYRQDPGLGLRLIYFSYDVKMKEKGDIPEGYSVSREKKERFSLILESASTNQTSMYLCASSRQGLYEQYFGPGTRLTVT.

This clonotype appeared many times. J is TRBJ2-7 and V is TRBV28; D remains ambiguous. V was trimmed by 2 bases and J by 5 bases, leaving 4 bases between them. CDR3 size: 11 residues. CDR1 MDHEN and CDR2 SYDVKM come from the germline V gene. CDR3 loop: CASSLVDEQYF. In nucleotides, the CDR3 is TGTGCCAGCAGTTTAGTGGACGAGCAGTACTTC.

Worth noting for this clonotype: This sequence may be a read error, since a much larger clone differs from it by one base. The rearrangement uses TRBV7-9 and TRBJ2-1; 9 bases are shared with TRBD2. This CDR3 has 13 residues. CDR1 is SEHNR and CDR2 is FQNEAQ in the germline V gene (reference sequence). CDR3 DNA: TGTGCCAGCAGCGGACGGACTAGCGTAGAGCGGTTCTTC. Protein sequence: CASSGRTSVERFF.

This clonotype showed up many times. The rearrangement uses TRBV4-3 and TRBJ1-5; D not resolved. Germline V gives CDR1 LGHNA, CDR2 YSLEER. The CDR3 is 15 residues long. V gave up 0 bases and J gave up 1 base, with 7 bases separating them. The CDR3 is CASSQDRQSNQPQHF. As DNA, the CDR3 is TGCGCCAGCAGCCAAGATAGGCAGAGCAATCAGCCCCAGCATTTT.

This clonotype was seen repeatedly, ten times or more. The chain is built from TRBV7-2 and TRBJ2-3; TRBD2 aligns across 10 bases. Trimming at V came to 7 bases and at J to 5 bases, leaving 9 bases not matched to a gene. Germline values: CDR1 SGHTA, CDR2 FQGNSA. The CDR3 length is 15 residues. The CDR3 loop reads CASTQGLAPRDTQYF. CDR3 coding DNA: TGTGCCAGCACCCAGGGACTAGCGCCCCGAGATACGCAGTATTTT.

The sample holds a few counts of this clonotype. The V and J genes are TRBV7-6 and TRBJ2-3; D is perhaps TRBD2 (7 bases). Deletions cut 1 base from V and 5 bases from J, with 13 bases between. Germline V gene data show CDR1 as SGHVS and CDR2 as FNYEAQ. The length of the CDR3 is 15 residues. CDR3 coding DNA: TGTGCCAGCAGCTTAGAGTGGGGGGGCGTAGATACGCAGTATTTT. It yields the protein CASSLEWGGVDTQYF.

This clonotype has ten or more counts. In DNA, the CDR3 is TGCGCCAGCAGCTTGGTGGGCCCGGCGGAGTTCTTC. Its protein product is CASSLVGPAEFF. The chain employs TRBV5-1 and TRBJ2-1; no firm D call. The CDR3 has 12 residues. From germline, CDR1 is SGHRS and CDR2 YFSETQ. Trimming stripped 0 bases from V and 14 bases from J, with 12 bases between.

This clonotype was found many times. The chain links TRBV6-6 to TRBJ2-5; D possibly corresponds to TRBD1 (5 bases). The V end was cut by 2 bases, the J end by 2 bases, with 9 bases between. Germline CDR1 reads MNHNY; CDR2 reads SVGAGI (reference sequence). This CDR3 region has 14 residues. CDR3 amino acids: CASSYEDSQETQYF. Here the CDR3 DNA reads TGTGCCAGCAGTTACGAAGACAGTCAAGAGACCCAGTACTTC.

The sample holds a few counts of this clonotype. The chain has TRBV7-2 and TRBJ2-1; 10 bases align to TRBD2. CDR3 length equals 15 residues. CDR1 and CDR2 from the germline V gene are SGHTA and FQGNSA. Trimming at V came to 1 base and at J to 4 bases, leaving 1 base not matched to a gene. The CDR3 protein is CASSLVSGGYNEQFF. The CDR3 coding sequence is TGTGCCAGCAGCTTAGTTAGCGGGGGGTACAATGAGCAGTTCTTC.

CDR3 in DNA: TGTGCCAGCAGCTTAGCCGGCGGGGGCAAAGAGACCCAGTACTTC. It specifies CASSLAGGGKETQYF. V usage is TRBV13 and J usage is TRBJ2-5; tentative D call: TRBD2 (7 bases). Trimming took off 1 base at V and 3 bases at J, with 12 bases between the two ends. This CDR3 spans 15 amino acids. Looked up from germline, CDR1 is PRHDT and CDR2 is FYEKMQ (reference sequence).

This clonotype was seen ten or more times. The chain is built from TRBV11-2 and TRBJ2-1, with 7 bases fitting TRBD2. V trimming: 6 bases; J trimming: 6 bases; junction bases outside the gene matches: 2. Germline CDR1 reads SGHAT; CDR2 reads FQNNGV. The CDR3 loop spans 12 amino acids. The CDR3 DNA follows: TGTGCCAGCAGTAGGACTAGCAATGAGCAGTTCTTC. This translates into CASSRTSNEQFF.

Ten or more counts support this clonotype. The chain employs TRBV29-1 and TRBJ2-1, with 12 bases identical to TRBD2. The CDR3 covers 16 residues. Germline CDR1 reads SQVTM; CDR2 reads ANQGSEA. V shed 3 bases, J shed 7 bases, and the junction held 10 bases outside the gene matches. CDR3 in DNA: TGCAGCGTTGACGTCGGTCCTAGCGGGAGGGCGAATGAGCAGTTCTTC. This gives the protein CSVDVGPSGRANEQFF.

This clonotype was counted at least ten times. The rearrangement links TRBV7-9 to TRBJ1-1, with no clear D. The V gene's germline CDR1 is SEHNR and CDR2 FQNEAQ (reference sequence). The CDR3 has 14 residues. V was shortened by 5 bases and J by 3 bases, with 13 bases between the two germline ends. In DNA form, the CDR3 reads TGTGCCAGCAGCCCCCCCGGCCGAGACACTGAAGCTTTCTTT. Its protein is CASSPPGRDTEAFF.

This clonotype was observed many times. The chain combines TRBV7-9 with TRBJ2-7, with 7 nucleotides matching TRBD2. Germline V gene lookup returns CDR1 SEHNR and CDR2 FQNEAQ (reference sequence). V lost 5 bases, J lost 4 bases, and 8 bases stayed unmatched. There are 14 residues in the CDR3. As DNA, the CDR3 is TGTGCCAGCAGCCCTCCCGGGGGGTCTTACGAGCAGTACTTC. Its protein is CASSPPGGSYEQYF.

In this sample, this clonotype turned up a few times. This chain links TRBV19 with TRBJ2-1; no clear D gene. Trimming left V 3 bases short and J 1 base short, with 10 bases between. Germline CDR1 and CDR2: LNHDA and SQIVND (reference sequence). This CDR3 contains 15 residues. The CDR3 sequence is CASSIGKNSYNEQFF. In nucleotides, the CDR3 is TGTGCCAGTAGTATTGGCAAAAATTCCTACAATGAGCAGTTCTTC.

This clonotype was picked up many times. CDR3: CASSQFSGGTTDTQYF. The DNA for the CDR3 is TGTGCCAGCAGCCAATTTAGCGGGGGGACCACAGATACGCAGTATTTT. The V and J genes are TRBV7-8 and TRBJ2-3, with TRBD2 matching over 10 bases. Germline values: CDR1 SGHVS, CDR2 FQNEAQ. The CDR3 runs to 16 residues. V shed 5 bases, J shed 2 bases, and the junction held 7 bases outside the gene matches.

This clonotype was recorded a few times. The chain recombines TRBV4-3 with TRBJ1-3; D gene uncertain. V lost 0 bases and J lost 0, with 9 bases in between. The CDR3 has 16 amino acids. CDR1 is LGHNA, CDR2 YSLEER, per germline. CDR3 protein: CASSQDVIISGNTIYF. The CDR3, as DNA: TGCGCCAGCAGCCAAGATGTCATAATCTCTGGAAACACCATATATTTT.

This clonotype has at least ten counts. The chain combines TRBV7-2 with TRBJ1-1; no clear D gene. Germline V gene sequence: CDR1 SGHTA, CDR2 FQGNSA. The V end lost 1 base, the J end lost 6 bases, and 9 bases lay between the germline ends. There are 13 residues in the CDR3. CDR3 amino acids: CASSLGGGSEAFF. CDR3 sequence (DNA): TGTGCCAGCAGCTTAGGGGGTGGATCTGAAGCTTTCTTT.